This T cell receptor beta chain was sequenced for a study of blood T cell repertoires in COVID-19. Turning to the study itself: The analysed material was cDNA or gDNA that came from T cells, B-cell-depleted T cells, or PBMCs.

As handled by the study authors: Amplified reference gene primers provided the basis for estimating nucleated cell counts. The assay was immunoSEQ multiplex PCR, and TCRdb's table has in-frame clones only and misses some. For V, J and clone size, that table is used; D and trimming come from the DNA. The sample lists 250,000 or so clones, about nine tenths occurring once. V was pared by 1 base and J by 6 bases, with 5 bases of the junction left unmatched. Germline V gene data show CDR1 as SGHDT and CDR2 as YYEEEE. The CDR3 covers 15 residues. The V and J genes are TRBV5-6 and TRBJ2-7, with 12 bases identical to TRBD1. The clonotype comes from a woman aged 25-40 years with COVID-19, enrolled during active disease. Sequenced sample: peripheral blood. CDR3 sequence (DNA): TGTGCCAGCAGCTTGTTAGGGACAGGGGGCGCCGAGCAGTACTTC. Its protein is CASSLLGTGGAEQYF. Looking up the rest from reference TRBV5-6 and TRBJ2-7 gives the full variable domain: DAGVTQSPTHLIKTRGQQVTLRCSPKSGHDTVSWYQQALGQGPQFIFQYYEEEERQRGNFPDRFSGHQFPNYSSELNVNALLLGDSALYLCASSLLGTGGAEQYFGPGTRLTVT.